This is a list of T cell receptor beta chains from one sample in a study of graft-versus-host responses after intestinal transplantation. Generated by immunoSEQ multiplex PCR, the TCRdb table keeps only in-frame clones and is missing some. The sample shows about 97,000 clones, around 90% of them seen only once. The sequencing here drew on PBMCs, taken approximately 470 days after intestinal transplant. All receptors derive from a human patient who received an intestinal transplant, so some T cells may come from the graft donor. CDR3s include the opening cysteine and the closing phenylalanine or tryptophan. D genes are given only for firm matches. Clone size is stated in some rows and not others, as once, few, many or a class when expanded.

cdr3_length: 14
v_call: TRBV11-3
clone_size: -
j_call: TRBJ2-7
d_call: -
cdr3_nt: TGTGCCAGCAGGGGCCTGCTGACCTTGGGCGAGCAGTACTTC
cdr3_aa: CASRGLLTLGEQYF

cdr3_length: 11
v_call: TRBV23-1
clone_size: -
j_call: TRBJ2-7
d_call: -
cdr3_nt: TGCGCCAGCAGTCAACCGGGAAGTCCATCCTTC
cdr3_aa: CASSQPGSPSF

cdr3_length: 14
v_call: TRBV6-1
clone_size: -
j_call: TRBJ1-6
d_call: -
cdr3_nt: TGTGCCAGCGATTACAGGGCGGAGAATTCACCCCTCCACTTT
cdr3_aa: CASDYRAENSPLHF

cdr3_length: 15
v_call: TRBV6-5
clone_size: few
j_call: TRBJ1-3
d_call: -
cdr3_nt: TGTGCCAGCAGCCGGACCAGAACCTCTGGAAACACCATATATTTT
cdr3_aa: CASSRTRTSGNTIYF

cdr3_length: 16
v_call: TRBV15
clone_size: -
j_call: TRBJ2-7
d_call: -
cdr3_nt: TGTGCCACCAGCCCCACCCGACAGCTTCTATCCTACGAGCAGTACTTC
cdr3_aa: CATSPTRQLLSYEQYF

cdr3_length: 14
v_call: TRBV7-2
clone_size: -
j_call: TRBJ1-1
d_call: TRBD1
cdr3_nt: TGTGCCAGCAGCAGGGGACAGGCGAACACTGAAGCTTTCTTT
cdr3_aa: CASSRGQANTEAFF

cdr3_length: 15
v_call: TRBV7-9
clone_size: -
j_call: TRBJ1-4
d_call: -
cdr3_nt: TGTGCCAGCAGCTTAAGTTTCTGGGGCAGGGGAAAACTGTTTTTT
cdr3_aa: CASSLSFWGRGKLFF

cdr3_length: 13
v_call: TRBV7-9
clone_size: -
j_call: TRBJ1-1
d_call: -
cdr3_nt: TGTGCCAGCAGCTTAGTATCACACCCCGAAGCTTTCTTT
cdr3_aa: CASSLVSHPEAFF

cdr3_length: 17
v_call: TRBV7-3
clone_size: -
j_call: TRBJ1-1
d_call: -
cdr3_nt: TGTGCCAGCAGCTTAACCGGGACATCAAACCCGAACACTGAAGCTTTCTTT
cdr3_aa: CASSLTGTSNPNTEAFF

cdr3_length: 15
v_call: TRBV7-6
clone_size: -
j_call: TRBJ2-5
d_call: -
cdr3_nt: TGTGCCAGCAGCCGAGGGCAGGGCCACGGAGAGACCCAGTACTTC
cdr3_aa: CASSRGQGHGETQYF

cdr3_length: 14
v_call: TRBV6-5
clone_size: -
j_call: TRBJ2-1
d_call: TRBD1
cdr3_nt: TGTGCCAGCAGCTCCGGGACAGGGGTGAATGAGCAGTTCTTC
cdr3_aa: CASSSGTGVNEQFF

cdr3_length: 13
v_call: TRBV10-3
clone_size: -
j_call: TRBJ2-3
d_call: TRBD2
cdr3_nt: TGTGCCACTCAGCGGGGGGGCCCAGATACGCAGTATTTT
cdr3_aa: CATQRGGPDTQYF

cdr3_length: 15
v_call: TRBV19
clone_size: -
j_call: TRBJ2-3
d_call: -
cdr3_nt: TGTGCCAGTAGTATAGCCGAAGACGGCACAGATACGCAGTATTTT
cdr3_aa: CASSIAEDGTDTQYF

cdr3_length: 13
v_call: TRBV6-6
clone_size: -
j_call: TRBJ2-5
d_call: -
cdr3_nt: TGTGCCAGCAGTTACGGGAAGGTCGGGACCCAGTACTTC
cdr3_aa: CASSYGKVGTQYF

cdr3_length: 13
v_call: TRBV11-2
clone_size: -
j_call: TRBJ1-4
d_call: -
cdr3_nt: TGTGCCAGCAGCTTTGCAGGAGATGAAAAACTGTTTTTT
cdr3_aa: CASSFAGDEKLFF

cdr3_length: 14
v_call: TRBV18
clone_size: -
j_call: TRBJ1-6
d_call: -
cdr3_nt: TGTGCCAGCTCATCCGACAGGCCCCCGTCGGCCCTCCACTTT
cdr3_aa: CASSSDRPPSALHF

cdr3_length: 14
v_call: TRBV10-3
clone_size: -
j_call: TRBJ2-2
d_call: -
cdr3_nt: TGTGCCATCAGTGAGGATGAATTCCCCGGGGAGCTGTTTTTT
cdr3_aa: CAISEDEFPGELFF

cdr3_length: 14
v_call: TRBV7-9
clone_size: few
j_call: TRBJ1-2
d_call: TRBD1
cdr3_nt: TGTGCCAGCAGTGCCGGACAGGGGGCGCATGGCTACACCTTC
cdr3_aa: CASSAGQGAHGYTF

cdr3_length: 15
v_call: TRBV10-3
clone_size: few
j_call: TRBJ1-1
d_call: -
cdr3_nt: TGTGCCATCGGCAGGGACGGATTCGGAGACACTGAAGCTTTCTTT
cdr3_aa: CAIGRDGFGDTEAFF

cdr3_length: 15
v_call: TRBV10-3
clone_size: -
j_call: TRBJ1-2
d_call: TRBD1
cdr3_nt: TGTGCCATCAGGGGGGACAGTCGGGATAACTATGGCTACACCTTC
cdr3_aa: CAIRGDSRDNYGYTF

cdr3_length: 12
v_call: TRBV14
clone_size: -
j_call: TRBJ2-7
d_call: -
cdr3_nt: TGTGCCAGCAGCCAATCCCCCTACGAGCAGTACTTC
cdr3_aa: CASSQSPYEQYF

cdr3_length: 15
v_call: TRBV6-5
clone_size: -
j_call: TRBJ2-7
d_call: TRBD1
cdr3_nt: TGTGCCAGCAGTTACCACGGGACAGGCGAGTACGAGCAGTACTTC
cdr3_aa: CASSYHGTGEYEQYF

cdr3_length: 13
v_call: TRBV5-1
clone_size: -
j_call: TRBJ1-2
d_call: -
cdr3_nt: TGCGCCAGCAGCTTGGAACGTCACTATGGCTACACCTTC
cdr3_aa: CASSLERHYGYTF